Listed below are T cell receptor beta chains from one sample, sequenced in a study of T cells in localized non-small cell lung cancer. TCRdb's copy holds only in-frame clones and misses some; the assay was immunoSEQ multiplex PCR. This sample has 40,000 to 60,000 clones, with approximately 80% found just once. The material was peripheral blood mononuclear cells, obtained before any cancer treatment. Receptor source: a man between 40 and 69 years old with stage III lung adenocarcinoma. The CDR3 runs from the conserved cysteine through the conserved F or W. Fields, in order: V gene, J gene, D gene, clone size, CDR3 protein, CDR3 DNA. A D gene is named only where the DNA matches it firmly. A row's size may be missing; if present it is once, few, many or a size class.

V gene: TRBV6-1; J gene: TRBJ2-3; D gene: -; clone size: once; CDR3 protein: CASSEIVAASTDTQYF; CDR3 DNA: TGTGCCAGCAGTGAAATCGTTGCAGCTAGCACAGATACGCAGTATTTT
V gene: TRBV5-1; J gene: TRBJ2-4; D gene: -; clone size: -; CDR3 protein: CASSLGQQNIQYF; CDR3 DNA: TGCGCCAGCAGCTTGGGCCAACAAAACATTCAGTACTTC
V gene: TRBV13; J gene: TRBJ2-1; D gene: TRBD2; clone size: -; CDR3 protein: CASSPGTSGGVSDEQFF; CDR3 DNA: TGTGCCAGCAGCCCGGGGACTAGCGGGGGAGTTTCGGATGAGCAGTTCTTC
V gene: TRBV27; J gene: TRBJ2-5; D gene: TRBD1; clone size: -; CDR3 protein: CASSSTAGQGETQYF; CDR3 DNA: TGTGCCAGCAGTTCGACCGCGGGACAGGGGGAGACCCAGTACTTC
V gene: TRBV5-6; J gene: TRBJ2-5; D gene: TRBD2; clone size: -; CDR3 protein: CASSSPGTRAGGETQYF; CDR3 DNA: TGTGCCAGCAGCTCCCCCGGGACTAGAGCAGGCGGAGAGACCCAGTACTTC
V gene: TRBV5-1; J gene: TRBJ1-4; D gene: -; clone size: -; CDR3 protein: CASSELGDEKLFF; CDR3 DNA: TGCGCCAGCAGCGAACTTGGGGATGAAAAACTGTTTTTT
V gene: TRBV12-5; J gene: TRBJ2-3; D gene: TRBD1; clone size: -; CDR3 protein: CASGGWDRGSYTQYF; CDR3 DNA: TGTGCTAGTGGGGGCTGGGACAGGGGATCATATACGCAGTATTTT
V gene: TRBV5-1; J gene: TRBJ1-1; D gene: -; clone size: -; CDR3 protein: CASSLVASNTEAFF; CDR3 DNA: TGCGCCAGCAGCTTGGTAGCGAGTAACACTGAAGCTTTCTTT
V gene: TRBV5-6; J gene: TRBJ2-7; D gene: TRBD1; clone size: once; CDR3 protein: CASSWGQGAGYEQYF; CDR3 DNA: TGTGCCAGCAGCTGGGGCCAGGGGGCAGGCTACGAGCAGTACTTC
V gene: TRBV11-2; J gene: TRBJ1-5; D gene: -; clone size: once; CDR3 protein: CASSQVFNQPQHF; CDR3 DNA: TGTGCCAGCAGCCAGGTTTTCAATCAGCCCCAGCATTTT
V gene: TRBV5-6; J gene: TRBJ2-7; D gene: -; clone size: -; CDR3 protein: CASSFGGSTYEQYF; CDR3 DNA: TGTGCCAGCAGCTTCGGAGGGTCGACCTACGAGCAGTACTTC
V gene: TRBV27; J gene: TRBJ1-2; D gene: -; clone size: -; CDR3 protein: CASTYSYPANYGYTF; CDR3 DNA: TGTGCCAGCACTTATAGCTATCCAGCTAACTATGGCTACACCTTC
V gene: TRBV6-1; J gene: TRBJ2-7; D gene: -; clone size: -; CDR3 protein: CASSHGEVYSYEQYF; CDR3 DNA: TGTGCCAGCAGTCACGGGGAGGTATACTCCTACGAGCAGTACTTC
V gene: TRBV5-1; J gene: TRBJ1-4; D gene: -; clone size: -; CDR3 protein: CASSRVVNEKLFF; CDR3 DNA: TGCGCCAGCAGCAGGGTAGTTAATGAAAAACTGTTTTTT
V gene: TRBV7-8; J gene: TRBJ2-7; D gene: TRBD1; clone size: -; CDR3 protein: CASSLRDRSYEQYF; CDR3 DNA: TGTGCCAGCAGCTTGCGGGACAGGAGTTACGAGCAGTACTTC
V gene: TRBV9; J gene: TRBJ1-2; D gene: TRBD1; clone size: -; CDR3 protein: CASSAGTAAVGYTF; CDR3 DNA: TGTGCCAGCAGCGCCGGGACAGCGGCCGTTGGCTACACCTTC
V gene: TRBV13; J gene: TRBJ2-3; D gene: TRBD2; clone size: -; CDR3 protein: CASHSQAGGPVDTQYF; CDR3 DNA: TGTGCCAGCCACTCTCAAGCGGGGGGGCCCGTAGATACGCAGTATTTT
V gene: TRBV10-3; J gene: TRBJ1-3; D gene: -; clone size: -; CDR3 protein: CAISDYVSGNTIYF; CDR3 DNA: TGTGCCATCAGTGATTACGTCTCTGGAAACACCATATATTTT
V gene: TRBV11-2; J gene: TRBJ2-5; D gene: -; clone size: few; CDR3 protein: CASSPVTGQETQYF; CDR3 DNA: TGTGCCAGCAGCCCAGTCACGGGGCAAGAGACCCAGTACTTC
V gene: TRBV6-5; J gene: TRBJ2-1; D gene: -; clone size: -; CDR3 protein: CASSRTANEQFF; CDR3 DNA: TGTGCCAGCAGTCGGACTGCCAATGAGCAGTTCTTC
V gene: TRBV9; J gene: TRBJ2-7; D gene: TRBD2; clone size: -; CDR3 protein: CASSEGGLAGGWEQYF; CDR3 DNA: TGTGCCAGCAGCGAGGGAGGGCTAGCGGGGGGCTGGGAGCAGTACTTC
V gene: TRBV10-2; J gene: TRBJ1-1; D gene: -; clone size: -; CDR3 protein: CASSSRPSTEAFF; CDR3 DNA: TGCGCCAGCAGTTCGAGGCCTTCCACTGAAGCTTTCTTT
V gene: TRBV15; J gene: TRBJ2-7; D gene: -; clone size: -; CDR3 protein: CATSRGNPYEQYF; CDR3 DNA: TGTGCCACCAGCCGGGGCAATCCCTACGAGCAGTACTTC
V gene: TRBV5-6; J gene: TRBJ1-6; D gene: -; clone size: -; CDR3 protein: CASSLRVANSPLHF; CDR3 DNA: TGTGCCAGCAGCCTGAGAGTCGCAAATTCACCCCTCCACTTT
V gene: TRBV10-2; J gene: TRBJ1-1; D gene: -; clone size: -; CDR3 protein: CASSEYRSTEAFF; CDR3 DNA: TGCGCCAGCAGTGAGTATCGGAGCACTGAAGCTTTCTTT
V gene: TRBV5-6; J gene: TRBJ2-7; D gene: TRBD1; clone size: -; CDR3 protein: CASSPQGDKSYEQYF; CDR3 DNA: TGTGCCAGCAGCCCCCAGGGGGACAAGTCCTACGAGCAGTACTTC
V gene: TRBV6-6; J gene: TRBJ2-1; D gene: TRBD1; clone size: -; CDR3 protein: CASRPYETGNNEQFF; CDR3 DNA: TGTGCCAGCAGACCTTACGAGACAGGGAACAATGAGCAGTTCTTC
V gene: TRBV25-1; J gene: TRBJ2-3; D gene: -; clone size: -; CDR3 protein: CASSEDGSTDTQYF; CDR3 DNA: TGTGCCAGCAGTGAGGACGGTAGCACAGATACGCAGTATTTT
V gene: TRBV18; J gene: TRBJ1-6; D gene: -; clone size: few; CDR3 protein: CASSPRVARGSSPLHF; CDR3 DNA: TGTGCCAGCTCACCCCGGGTAGCACGGGGTAGCTCACCCCTCCACTTT
V gene: TRBV5-4; J gene: TRBJ1-6; D gene: -; clone size: once; CDR3 protein: CATTIDSGNSPLHF; CDR3 DNA: TGTGCCACCACGATTGACAGTGGGAATTCACCCCTCCACTTT
V gene: TRBV11-2; J gene: TRBJ2-1; D gene: -; clone size: -; CDR3 protein: CASSLGVYTYNEQFF; CDR3 DNA: TGTGCCAGCAGCTTAGGGGTCTATACCTACAATGAGCAGTTCTTC
V gene: TRBV25-1; J gene: TRBJ1-2; D gene: TRBD1; clone size: few; CDR3 protein: CASSDSGTAHYGYTF; CDR3 DNA: TGTGCCAGCAGTGACTCCGGGACAGCGCACTATGGCTACACCTTC
V gene: TRBV21-1; J gene: TRBJ1-5; D gene: -; clone size: -; CDR3 protein: CASSKALFERGLSNQPQHF; CDR3 DNA: TGTGCCAGCAGCAAAGCGCTTTTCGAAAGGGGACTTAGCAATCAGCCCCAGCATTTT
V gene: TRBV10-3; J gene: TRBJ2-3; D gene: TRBD1; clone size: -; CDR3 protein: CAISESDRASTDTQYF; CDR3 DNA: TGTGCCATCAGTGAGTCGGACAGGGCTAGCACAGATACGCAGTATTTT
V gene: TRBV19; J gene: TRBJ2-1; D gene: TRBD2; clone size: -; CDR3 protein: CASSGLAGGPRAEQFF; CDR3 DNA: TGTGCCAGTAGTGGCTTAGCGGGGGGGCCCCGCGCTGAGCAGTTCTTC
V gene: TRBV7-6; J gene: TRBJ2-2; D gene: -; clone size: -; CDR3 protein: CASTLTGGHTGELFF; CDR3 DNA: TGTGCCAGCACCTTAACGGGGGGCCACACCGGGGAGCTGTTTTTT
V gene: TRBV5-1; J gene: TRBJ1-3; D gene: TRBD1; clone size: -; CDR3 protein: CASSPRTGNGNTIYF; CDR3 DNA: TGCGCCAGCAGCCCCCGGACAGGGAACGGAAACACCATATATTTT
V gene: TRBV2; J gene: TRBJ1-1; D gene: -; clone size: once; CDR3 protein: CVQAGNLNTEAFF; CDR3 DNA: TGTGTCCAGGCGGGGAACCTGAACACTGAAGCTTTCTTT
V gene: TRBV6-6; J gene: TRBJ2-7; D gene: -; clone size: -; CDR3 protein: CASSNSAYEQYF; CDR3 DNA: TGTGCCAGCAGCAATTCAGCCTACGAGCAGTACTTC
V gene: TRBV18; J gene: TRBJ1-1; D gene: -; clone size: -; CDR3 protein: CASSPILNTEAFF; CDR3 DNA: TGTGCCAGCTCGCCTATCTTGAACACTGAAGCTTTCTTT
V gene: TRBV6-1; J gene: TRBJ2-1; D gene: -; clone size: -; CDR3 protein: CASLFYNEQFF; CDR3 DNA: TGTGCCAGCCTTTTTTACAATGAGCAGTTCTTC
V gene: TRBV10-1; J gene: TRBJ2-5; D gene: -; clone size: -; CDR3 protein: CASSRQAQETQYF; CDR3 DNA: TGCGCCAGTTCCCGACAGGCCCAGGAGACCCAGTACTTC
V gene: TRBV7-2; J gene: TRBJ2-5; D gene: TRBD2; clone size: -; CDR3 protein: CASSWGGGAQETQYF; CDR3 DNA: TGTGCCAGCAGTTGGGGCGGGGGGGCCCAAGAGACCCAGTACTTC
V gene: TRBV30; J gene: TRBJ2-5; D gene: -; clone size: many; CDR3 protein: CAWSVLSGRETQYF; CDR3 DNA: TGTGCCTGGAGTGTATTGTCCGGGAGAGAGACCCAGTACTTC
V gene: TRBV5-1; J gene: TRBJ1-2; D gene: TRBD1; clone size: -; CDR3 protein: CASSSGDRGYGYTF; CDR3 DNA: TGCGCCAGCAGCTCCGGGGACAGGGGCTATGGCTACACCTTC
V gene: TRBV6-6; J gene: TRBJ1-2; D gene: -; clone size: -; CDR3 protein: CASTSRGGSGYTF; CDR3 DNA: TGTGCCAGCACCTCTAGGGGGGGGAGCGGCTACACCTTC
V gene: TRBV6-5; J gene: TRBJ2-7; D gene: -; clone size: -; CDR3 protein: CASSYSISSSYEQYF; CDR3 DNA: TGTGCCAGCAGTTACTCGATTTCTAGCTCCTACGAGCAGTACTTC
V gene: TRBV6-5; J gene: TRBJ1-1; D gene: -; clone size: -; CDR3 protein: CASSLLGSGNTEAFF; CDR3 DNA: TGTGCCAGCAGTCTCTTAGGGAGCGGCAACACTGAAGCTTTCTTT
V gene: TRBV19; J gene: TRBJ1-4; D gene: -; clone size: -; CDR3 protein: CASNAEGTLGEKLFF; CDR3 DNA: TGTGCCAGTAACGCAGAGGGAACCCTCGGGGAAAAACTGTTTTTT